This record looks at one T cell receptor beta chain sequence and its context. Its specificity is not known. The entry originates in a study of OX40 agonist ivuxolimab in advanced cancers. The CDR3 has 14 residues. Germline CDR1 reads MNHNS; CDR2 reads SASEGT. Between the trimmed V and J ends, which lost 6 bases and 5 bases, there was a span of 13 bases. The protocol was immunoSEQ multiplex PCR, while the TCRdb copy is restricted to in-frame clones and leaves out a portion. In the table there are 9,500 to 13,000 clones, approximately 80% of which are singletons. Overall study results and limits: Both blood CD4+ and CD8+ T cells showed clonal growth by week 6 at 0.1 to 3.0 mg/kg.

This chain links TRBV6-1 with TRBJ2-2, with D maybe TRBD1 (5 bases). This TCR derives from an adult with an advanced solid tumor such as melanoma, head and neck, liver or kidney cancer. This specimen consisted of CD4+ or CD8+ T cells sorted from blood, obtained in a trial of the OX40 agonist ivuxolimab. The CDR3 coding sequence is TGTGCCAGCAGAGTTAAAGGGGAAACCGGGGAGCTGTTTTTT. Translating it yields CASRVKGETGELFF.